This entry lists 7 T cell receptor beta chains sequenced from one sample in a study of T-cell memory formation after mild COVID-19. A single record per CDR3 protein comes from TCRdb applying MiXCR to the 5' RACE reads. Among hundreds of thousands of distinct CDR3 sequences listed, approximately 19% were seen once. The sequencing sample was made of PBMCs or a T cell subset sorted from them (not recorded which). The receptors come from a man aged 18 to 29 who had mild COVID-19 (a few samples of this study predate the infection). Cell type and time point are not known.

This sequence joins TRBV2 and TRBJ2-7; a possible D gene is TRBD1 (6 bases). The CDR3 is 12 residues long. V was clipped by 7 bases and J by 5 bases, with 12 bases between them. CDR1 and CDR2 from the germline V gene are SNHLY and FYNNEI. This chain's CDR3 is CASTPKGDEQYF. CDR3 nucleotide sequence: TGTGCCAGCACGCCAAAGGGGGACGAGCAGTACTTC. The entire variable domain, with the rest obtained from reference TRBV2 and TRBJ2-7, is as follows: EPEVTQTPSHQVTQMGQEVILRCVPISNHLYFYWYRQILGQKVEFLVSFYNNEISEKSEIFDDQFSVERPDGSNFTLKIRSTKLEDSAMYFCASTPKGDEQYFGPGTRLTVT.

The sample holds one count of this clonotype. The rearrangement joins TRBV6-2 or TRBV6-3 to TRBJ1-1; a weak D match, TRBD1 (5 bases). Trimming pared 0 bases from V and 5 bases from J, leaving 13 bases between. Germline V CDR1 and CDR2: MNHEY, SVGEGT. The CDR3 is 15 residues long. CDR3 bases: TGTGCCAGCAGTTACTCAGGGGCAGGGAGGACTGAAGCTTTCTTT. This gives the protein CASSYSGAGRTEAFF.

The table lists this clonotype with a few counts. This chain links TRBV5-1 with TRBJ2-1; TRBD1 or TRBD2 may be the D gene (5 bases each). V was clipped by 0 bases and J by 9 bases, with 10 bases between them. In germline, CDR1 is SGHRS, CDR2 YFSETQ. The CDR3 sequence is 13 residues long. The CDR3 DNA reads as TGCGCCAGCAGCTTGGGAGAGAGGGGTGAGCAGTTCTTC. This sequence encodes CASSLGERGEQFF.

The chain combines TRBV7-2 with TRBJ2-3, with no clear D. CDR1 is SGHTA, CDR2 FQGNSA, per germline. The V end was cut by 5 bases, the J end by 2 bases, with 8 bases between. This CDR3 is built from 13 residues. The CDR3 sequence is CASSPRFTDTQYF. CDR3 coding DNA: TGTGCCAGCAGCCCCCGCTTCACAGATACGCAGTATTTT.

The rearrangement links TRBV12-3 or TRBV12-4 to TRBJ1-2; D unresolved. V gave up 5 bases and J gave up 4 bases, with 11 bases separating them. The CDR3 sequence is 13 residues long. The CDR3 sequence: CASSIGLGYGYTF. DNA of the CDR3: TGTGCCAGCAGTATTGGGCTTGGCTATGGCTACACCTTC.

Only a few counts were recorded for this clonotype. The chain joins TRBV12-3 or TRBV12-4 to TRBJ1-4; D uncertain. Between the trimmed V and J ends, which lost 5 bases and 0 bases, there was a span of 10 bases. The CDR3 has 15 residues. The CDR3 region has the DNA TGTGCCAGCAGTCCCCCAGGAACAACTAATGAAAAACTGTTTTTT. This translates into CASSPPGTTNEKLFF.

The table lists this clonotype with a few counts. The rearrangement joins TRBV9 to TRBJ1-3; no firm D call. The CDR3 contains 15 residues. V was pared by 0 bases and J by 3 bases, with 10 bases between. Germline-derived CDR1 and CDR2 are SGDLS and YYNGEE. In DNA, the CDR3 is TGTGCCAGCAGCGTAGAAGGCGCGGGTGGAAACACCATATATTTT. Its translation: CASSVEGAGGNTIYF. Combining the CDR3 with reference TRBV9 and TRBJ1-3 gives the whole variable domain DSGVTQTPKHLITATGQRVTLRCSPRSGDLSVYWYQQSLDQGLQFLIQYYNGEERAKGNILERFSAQQFPDLHSELNLSSLELGDSALYFCASSVEGAGGNTIYFGEGSWLTVV.